These 8 T cell receptor beta chains originate from one sample sequenced in a study of blood T cell repertoires in COVID-19. Some clones are missing from TCRdb's copy, which holds only in-frame ones; the method was immunoSEQ multiplex PCR. The sample yields approximately 190,000 clones, 84% seen once. Sequenced input: PBMCs or T cells enriched from blood (not recorded which). The receptors shown here come from a woman in her 30s who had been exposed to COVID-19.

The chain employs TRBV7-2 and TRBJ1-1, with 7 nucleotides matching TRBD1. Germline trimming cut 4 bases from V and 6 bases from J; bases unmatched to any gene: 5. The germline V gene encodes CDR1 SGHTA and CDR2 FQGNSA. The CDR3 spans 13 residues. This CDR3 is CASSYQGDAEAFF. CDR3 nucleotide sequence: TGTGCCAGCAGCTATCAGGGGGACGCTGAAGCTTTCTTT.

This clone has a single count. The chain uses TRBV7-6 and TRBJ1-3, with a possible D match to TRBD1 (6 bases). There are 15 residues in the CDR3. V was pared by 4 bases and J by 0 bases, with 10 bases between. Germline V gene lookup returns CDR1 SGHVS and CDR2 FNYEAQ. The CDR3 protein is CASSSGANSGNTIYF. The CDR3 DNA reads TGTGCCAGCAGCTCAGGGGCCAACTCTGGAAACACCATATATTTT.

This sequence joins TRBV19 and TRBJ1-5; the match to TRBD1 covers 7 bases. The germline V gene has CDR1 LNHDA and CDR2 SQIVND (reference sequence). This CDR3 is built from 15 residues. The V and J ends lost 5 bases and 2 bases, in that order; junction bases with no gene match: 6. The CDR3 here is CASSSTGFGNQPQHF. The DNA of the CDR3 is TGTGCCAGTAGTTCGACAGGGTTCGGCAATCAGCCCCAGCATTTT.

In its sample, this clone was seen a few times. The genes are TRBV5-1 and TRBJ2-7, with 10 nucleotides matching TRBD2. CDR3 length: 15 amino acids. Germline CDR1 SGHRS, CDR2 YFSETQ. With 0 bases clipped from V and 3 bases from J, the junction kept 3 bases outside the gene matches. The CDR3 sequence: CASSLGLAGDYEQYF. DNA of the CDR3: TGCGCCAGCAGCTTGGGGCTAGCGGGGGACTACGAGCAGTACTTC. Complete variable domain (other parts from reference TRBV5-1 and TRBJ2-7): KAGVTQTPRYLIKTRGQQVTLSCSPISGHRSVSWYQQTPGQGLQFLFEYFSETQRNKGNFPGRFSGRQFSNSRSEMNVSTLELGDSALYLCASSLGLAGDYEQYFGPGTRLTVT.

This chain links TRBV7-9 with TRBJ1-5; TRBD1 might be the D (5 bases). CDR3 length: 14 amino acids. CDR1 and CDR2 from the germline V gene are SEHNR and FQNEAQ (reference sequence). Trimming took 6 bases from V and 3 from J, leaving 12 bases between them. The CDR3 DNA sequence: TGTGCCAGCAGTCGCGGACAAGACAATCAGCCCCAGCATTTT. It codes for CASSRGQDNQPQHF.

The chain joins TRBV11-2 to TRBJ2-1, with 7 positions matching TRBD1. V was pared by 0 bases and J by 5 bases, with 4 bases of the junction left unmatched. This CDR3 has 15 amino acids. Germline V gives CDR1 SGHAT, CDR2 FQNNGV. The CDR3 nucleotides are TGTGCCAGCAGCTTAGAAGAGGGGGCTCACAATGAGCAGTTCTTC. Translating it yields CASSLEEGAHNEQFF.

The V and J genes are TRBV3-1 (or the pseudogene TRBV3-2) and TRBJ1-6; unclear D gene. Trimming stripped 3 bases from V and 7 bases from J, with 10 bases between. CDR3 length: 14 amino acids. CDR1 LGHDT and CDR2 YNNKEL come from the germline V gene (reference sequence). CDR3 in amino acids: CASSHQTGNSPLHF. The CDR3 DNA is TGTGCCAGCAGCCACCAGACGGGGAATTCACCCCTCCACTTT.

The chain joins TRBV5-1 to TRBJ2-1, with 10 bases lining up with TRBD1. There are 16 residues in the CDR3. Germline loops: CDR1 SGHRS, CDR2 YFSETQ. V lost 4 bases, J lost 1 base, and 5 bases stayed unmatched. CDR3 sequence (DNA): TGCGCCAGCAGCAAGAGACAGGGGGCTTCCTACAATGAGCAGTTCTTC. Translating it yields CASSKRQGASYNEQFF.